This TCR beta chain was identified in a study of shared clonotypes between healthy human individuals. Each replicate PCR on the sorted subsets used around 200 ng DNA (around 31,000 T cell genomes). TCRdb's copy holds only in-frame clones and misses some; the assay was immunoSEQ multiplex PCR. The sample records a few hundred thousand clones, around 96% being singletons. Germline loops: CDR1 ENHRY, CDR2 SYGVKD. With 4 bases removed from V and 4 bases from J, the gap between germline ends came to 10 bases. This CDR3 has 14 amino acids. V usage is TRBV10-3 and J usage is TRBJ1-4; D uncertain. The clonotype originates from a man younger than 40 in good health. The sequencing sample was made of memory CD8+ T cells sorted from blood. Subset indicated: CD45RO+ cells pooled with CCR7-negative TemRA cells. The CDR3 sequence is CAISVTALNEKLFF. The DNA for the CDR3 is TGTGCCATCAGTGTCACAGCTCTTAATGAAAAACTGTTTTTT.